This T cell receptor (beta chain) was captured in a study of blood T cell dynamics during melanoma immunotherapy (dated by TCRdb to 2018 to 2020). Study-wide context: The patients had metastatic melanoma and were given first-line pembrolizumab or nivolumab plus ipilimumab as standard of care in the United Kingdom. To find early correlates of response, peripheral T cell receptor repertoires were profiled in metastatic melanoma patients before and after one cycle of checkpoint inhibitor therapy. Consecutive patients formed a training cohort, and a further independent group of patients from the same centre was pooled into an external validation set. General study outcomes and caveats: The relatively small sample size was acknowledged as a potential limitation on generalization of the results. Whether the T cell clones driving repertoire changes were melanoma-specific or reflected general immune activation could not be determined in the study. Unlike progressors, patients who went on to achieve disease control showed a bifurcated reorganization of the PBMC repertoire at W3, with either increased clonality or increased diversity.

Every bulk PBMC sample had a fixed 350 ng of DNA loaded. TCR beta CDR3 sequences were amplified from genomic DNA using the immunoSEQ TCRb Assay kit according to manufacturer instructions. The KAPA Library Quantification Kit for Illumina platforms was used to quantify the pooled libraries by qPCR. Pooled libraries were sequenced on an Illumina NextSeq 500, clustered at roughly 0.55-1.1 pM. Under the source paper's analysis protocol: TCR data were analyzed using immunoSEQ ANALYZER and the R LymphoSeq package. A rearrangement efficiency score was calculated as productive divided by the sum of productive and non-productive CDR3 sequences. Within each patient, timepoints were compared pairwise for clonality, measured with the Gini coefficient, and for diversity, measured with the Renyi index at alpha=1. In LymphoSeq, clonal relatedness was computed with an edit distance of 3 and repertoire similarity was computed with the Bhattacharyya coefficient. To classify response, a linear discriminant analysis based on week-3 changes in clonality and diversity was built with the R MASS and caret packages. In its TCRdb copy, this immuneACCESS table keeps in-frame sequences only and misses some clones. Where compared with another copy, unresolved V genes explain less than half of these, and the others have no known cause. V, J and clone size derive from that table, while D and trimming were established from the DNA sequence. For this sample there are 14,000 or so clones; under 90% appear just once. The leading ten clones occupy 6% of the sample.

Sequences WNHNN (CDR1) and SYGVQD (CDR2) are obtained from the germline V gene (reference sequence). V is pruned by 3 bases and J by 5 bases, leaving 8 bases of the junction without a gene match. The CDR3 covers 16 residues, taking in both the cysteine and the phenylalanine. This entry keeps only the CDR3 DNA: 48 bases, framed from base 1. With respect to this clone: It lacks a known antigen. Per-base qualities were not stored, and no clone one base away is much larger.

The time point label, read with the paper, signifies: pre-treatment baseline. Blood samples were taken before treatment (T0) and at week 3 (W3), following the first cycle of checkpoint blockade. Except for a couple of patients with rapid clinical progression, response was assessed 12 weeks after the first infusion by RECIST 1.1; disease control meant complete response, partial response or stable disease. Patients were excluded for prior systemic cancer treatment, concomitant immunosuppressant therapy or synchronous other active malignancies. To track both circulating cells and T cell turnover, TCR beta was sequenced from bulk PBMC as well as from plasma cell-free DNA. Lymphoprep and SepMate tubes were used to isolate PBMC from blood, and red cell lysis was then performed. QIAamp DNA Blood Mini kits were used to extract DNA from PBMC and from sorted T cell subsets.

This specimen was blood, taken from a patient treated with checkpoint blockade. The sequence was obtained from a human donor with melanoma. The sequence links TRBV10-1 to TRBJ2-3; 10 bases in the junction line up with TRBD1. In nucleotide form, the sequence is TGCGCCAGCAGTGAATGGACGGGACAGGGGATAGATACGCAGTATTTT. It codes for CASSEWTGQGIDTQYF.